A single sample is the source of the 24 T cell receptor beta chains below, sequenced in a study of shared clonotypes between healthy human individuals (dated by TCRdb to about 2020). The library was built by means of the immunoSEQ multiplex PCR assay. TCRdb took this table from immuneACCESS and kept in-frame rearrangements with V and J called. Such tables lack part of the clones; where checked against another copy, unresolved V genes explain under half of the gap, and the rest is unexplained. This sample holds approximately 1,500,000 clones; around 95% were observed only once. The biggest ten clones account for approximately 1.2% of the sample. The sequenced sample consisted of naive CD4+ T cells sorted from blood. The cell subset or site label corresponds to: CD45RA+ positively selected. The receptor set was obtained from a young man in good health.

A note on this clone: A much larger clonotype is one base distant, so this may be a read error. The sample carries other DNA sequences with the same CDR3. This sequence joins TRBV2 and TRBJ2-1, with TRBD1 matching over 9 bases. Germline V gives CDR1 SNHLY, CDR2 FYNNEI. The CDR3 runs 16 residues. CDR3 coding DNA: TGTGCCAGCAGTGAGGCCGGGACAGGGCTTGACAATGAGCAATTCTTC. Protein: CASSEAGTGLDNEQFF.

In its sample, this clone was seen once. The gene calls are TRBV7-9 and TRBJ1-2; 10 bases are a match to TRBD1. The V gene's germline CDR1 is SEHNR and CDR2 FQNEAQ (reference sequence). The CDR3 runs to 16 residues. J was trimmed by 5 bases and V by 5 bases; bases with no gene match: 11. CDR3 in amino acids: CASSTRQGALKYGYTF. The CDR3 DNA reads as TGTGCCAGCAGCACTCGACAGGGGGCCTTAAAGTATGGCTACACCTTC. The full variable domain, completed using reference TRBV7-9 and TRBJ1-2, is DTGVSQNPRHKITKRGQNVTFRCDPISEHNRLYWYRQTLGQGPEFLTYFQNEAQLEKSRLLSDRFSAERPKGSFSTLEIQRTEQGDSAMYLCASSTRQGALKYGYTFGSGTRLTVV.

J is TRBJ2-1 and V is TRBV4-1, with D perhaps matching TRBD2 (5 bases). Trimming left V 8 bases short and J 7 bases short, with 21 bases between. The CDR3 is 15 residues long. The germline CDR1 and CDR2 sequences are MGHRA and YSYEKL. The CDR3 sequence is CASRPGSTRPNEQFF. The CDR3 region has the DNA TGCGCCAGCCGACCGGGGAGTACTAGGCCGAATGAGCAGTTCTTC.

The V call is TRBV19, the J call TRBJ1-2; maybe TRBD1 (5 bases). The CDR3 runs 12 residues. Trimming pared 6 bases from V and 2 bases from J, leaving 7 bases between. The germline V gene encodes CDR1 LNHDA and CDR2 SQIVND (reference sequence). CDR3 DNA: TGTGCCAGTAGCAGGGTGAACTATGGCTACACCTTC. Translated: CASSRVNYGYTF.

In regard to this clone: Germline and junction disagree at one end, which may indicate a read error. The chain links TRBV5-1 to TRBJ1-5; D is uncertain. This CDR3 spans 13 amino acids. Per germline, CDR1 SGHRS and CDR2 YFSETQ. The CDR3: CASSRSRDQPQHF. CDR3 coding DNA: TGTGCCAGCAGCCGATCAAGAGATCAGCCCCAGCATTTT.

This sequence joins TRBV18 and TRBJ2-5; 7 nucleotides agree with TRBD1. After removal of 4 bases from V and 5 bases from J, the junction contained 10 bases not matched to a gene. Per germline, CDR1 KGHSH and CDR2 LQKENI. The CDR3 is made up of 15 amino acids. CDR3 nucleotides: TGTGCCAGCTCACGATCCACAGGGGCCTTGGAGACCCAGTACTTC. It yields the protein CASSRSTGALETQYF.

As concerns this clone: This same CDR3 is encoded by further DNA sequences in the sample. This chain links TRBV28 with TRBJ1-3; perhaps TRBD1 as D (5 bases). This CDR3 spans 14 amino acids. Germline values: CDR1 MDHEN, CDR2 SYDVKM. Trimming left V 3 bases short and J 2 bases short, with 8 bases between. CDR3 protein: CASSFSGAGNTIYF. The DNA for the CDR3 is TGTGCCAGCAGTTTCTCGGGGGCTGGAAACACCATATATTTT.

CDR3: CASSPAGGGGSYNEQFF. The CDR3 region has the DNA TGTGCCAGCAGTCCCGCCGGGGGAGGGGGCTCCTACAATGAGCAGTTCTTC. The chain recombines TRBV27 with TRBJ2-1; maybe TRBD2 (7 bases). With 5 bases removed from V and 0 bases from J, the gap between germline ends came to 17 bases. The CDR3 spans 17 residues. Germline V gene data show CDR1 as MNHEY and CDR2 as SMNVEV (reference sequence).

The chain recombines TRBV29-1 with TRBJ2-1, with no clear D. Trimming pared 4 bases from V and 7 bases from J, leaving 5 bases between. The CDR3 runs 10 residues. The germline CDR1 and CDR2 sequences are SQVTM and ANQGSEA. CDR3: CSVALNEQFF. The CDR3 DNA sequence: TGCAGCGTTGCCCTAAATGAGCAGTTCTTC.

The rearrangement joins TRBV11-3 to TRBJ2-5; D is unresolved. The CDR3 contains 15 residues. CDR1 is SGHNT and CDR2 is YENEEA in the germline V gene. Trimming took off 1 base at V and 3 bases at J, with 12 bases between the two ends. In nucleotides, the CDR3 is TGTGCCAGCAGCTTAGGTTATGGCCAAGAAGAGACCCAGTACTTC. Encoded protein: CASSLGYGQEETQYF.

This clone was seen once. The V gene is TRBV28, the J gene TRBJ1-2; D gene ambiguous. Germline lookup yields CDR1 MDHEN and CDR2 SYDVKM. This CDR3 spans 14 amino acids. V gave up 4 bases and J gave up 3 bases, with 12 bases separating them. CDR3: CASSSGSRDYGYTF. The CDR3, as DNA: TGTGCCAGCAGTTCGGGGTCGCGGGACTATGGCTACACCTTC.

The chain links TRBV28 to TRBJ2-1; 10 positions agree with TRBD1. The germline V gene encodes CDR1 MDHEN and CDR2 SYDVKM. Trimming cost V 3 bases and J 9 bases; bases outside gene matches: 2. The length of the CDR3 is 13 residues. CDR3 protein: CASSLGQGSEQFF. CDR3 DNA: TGTGCCAGCAGTTTGGGACAGGGGAGTGAGCAGTTCTTC.

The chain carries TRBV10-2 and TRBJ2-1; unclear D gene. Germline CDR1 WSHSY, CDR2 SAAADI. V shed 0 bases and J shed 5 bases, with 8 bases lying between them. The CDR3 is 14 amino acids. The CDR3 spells CASSESSRHNEQFF. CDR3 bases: TGCGCCAGCAGTGAGTCCTCGCGGCACAATGAGCAGTTCTTC.

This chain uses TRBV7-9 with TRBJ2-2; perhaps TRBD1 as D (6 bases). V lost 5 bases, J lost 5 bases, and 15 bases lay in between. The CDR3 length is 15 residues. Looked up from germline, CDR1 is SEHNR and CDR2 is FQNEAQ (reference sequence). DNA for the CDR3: TGTGCCAGCAGCAAGAACAGGGTAGGGACCGGGGAGCTGTTTTTT. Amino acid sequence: CASSKNRVGTGELFF.

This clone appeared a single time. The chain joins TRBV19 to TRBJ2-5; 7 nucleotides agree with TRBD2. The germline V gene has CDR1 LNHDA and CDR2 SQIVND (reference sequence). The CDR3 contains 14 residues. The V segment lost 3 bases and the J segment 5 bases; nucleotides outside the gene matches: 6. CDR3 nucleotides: TGTGCCAGTAGTATCTTCGGGAGGAGCGAGACCCAGTACTTC. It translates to CASSIFGRSETQYF.

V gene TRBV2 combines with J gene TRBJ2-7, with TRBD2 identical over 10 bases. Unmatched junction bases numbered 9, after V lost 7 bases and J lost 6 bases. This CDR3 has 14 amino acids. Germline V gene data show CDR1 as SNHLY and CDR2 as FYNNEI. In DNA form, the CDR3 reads TGTGCCAGCATGAGAATAGCGGGAGGAGGCGAGCAGTACTTC. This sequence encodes CASMRIAGGGEQYF.

The CDR3: CASSRMQGQETQYF. Written as DNA, the CDR3 is TGCGCCAGCAGCAGAATGCAGGGCCAAGAGACCCAGTACTTC. The V call is TRBV5-1, the J call TRBJ2-5; TRBD1 is a possible D gene (5 bases). V lost 4 bases and J lost 1, with 11 bases in between. Germline CDR1 and CDR2: SGHRS and YFSETQ. The CDR3 covers 14 residues.

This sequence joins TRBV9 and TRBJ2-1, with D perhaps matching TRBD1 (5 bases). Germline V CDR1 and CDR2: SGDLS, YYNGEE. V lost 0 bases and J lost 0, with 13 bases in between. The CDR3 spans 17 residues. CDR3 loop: CASSVEPGASSYNEQFF. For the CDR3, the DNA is TGTGCCAGCAGCGTAGAGCCTGGGGCTAGCTCCTACAATGAGCAGTTCTTC.

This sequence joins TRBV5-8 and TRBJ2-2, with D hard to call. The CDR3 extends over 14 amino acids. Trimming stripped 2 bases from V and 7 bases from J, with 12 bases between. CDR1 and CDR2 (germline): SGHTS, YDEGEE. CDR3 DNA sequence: TGTGCCAGCAGCTTTTTTAGTTACGGCGGGGAGCTGTTTTTT. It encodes CASSFFSYGGELFF.

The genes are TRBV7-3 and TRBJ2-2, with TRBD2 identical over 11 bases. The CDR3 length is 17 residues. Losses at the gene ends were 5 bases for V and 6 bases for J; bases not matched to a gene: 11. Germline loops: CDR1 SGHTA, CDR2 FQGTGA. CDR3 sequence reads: CASSANSGRVSAGELFF. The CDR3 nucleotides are TGTGCCAGCAGCGCCAATAGCGGGAGGGTGAGCGCCGGGGAGCTGTTTTTT.

The CDR3 DNA reads TGCAGCGTTGAAGAGGTCGGTGCCGGGGAGCTGTTTTTT. The encoded protein is CSVEEVGAGELFF. This sequence joins TRBV29-1 and TRBJ2-2; D gene ambiguous. Germline V gene lookup returns CDR1 SQVTM and CDR2 ANQGSEA. This CDR3 region has 13 residues. V was trimmed by 0 bases and J by 6 bases, leaving 8 bases between them.

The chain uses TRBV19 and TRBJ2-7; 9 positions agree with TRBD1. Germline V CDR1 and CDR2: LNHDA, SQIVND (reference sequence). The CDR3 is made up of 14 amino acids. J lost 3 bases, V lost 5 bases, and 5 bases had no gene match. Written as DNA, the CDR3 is TGTGCCAGTAGTTCCGGGACAGGGATCTACGAGCAGTACTTC. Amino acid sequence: CASSSGTGIYEQYF. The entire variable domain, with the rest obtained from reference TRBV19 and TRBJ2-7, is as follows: DGGITQSPKYLFRKEGQNVTLSCEQNLNHDAMYWYRQDPGQGLRLIYYSQIVNDFQKGDIAEGYSVSREKKESFPLTVTSAQKNPTAFYLCASSSGTGIYEQYFGPGTRLTVT.

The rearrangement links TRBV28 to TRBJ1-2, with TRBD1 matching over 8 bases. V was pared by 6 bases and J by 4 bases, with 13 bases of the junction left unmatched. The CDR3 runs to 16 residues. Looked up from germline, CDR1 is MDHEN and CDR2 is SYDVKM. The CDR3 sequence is CASRQGGIVNGYGYTF. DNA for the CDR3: TGTGCCAGCAGACAGGGGGGTATCGTGAATGGCTATGGCTACACCTTC.

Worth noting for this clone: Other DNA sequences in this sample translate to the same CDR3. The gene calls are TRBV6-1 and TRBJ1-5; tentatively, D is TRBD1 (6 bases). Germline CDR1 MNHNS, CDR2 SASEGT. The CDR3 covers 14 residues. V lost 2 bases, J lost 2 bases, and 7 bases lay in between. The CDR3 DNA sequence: TGTGCCAGCAGTGAAAGGACAGGCAATCAGCCCCAGCATTTT. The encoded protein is CASSERTGNQPQHF.